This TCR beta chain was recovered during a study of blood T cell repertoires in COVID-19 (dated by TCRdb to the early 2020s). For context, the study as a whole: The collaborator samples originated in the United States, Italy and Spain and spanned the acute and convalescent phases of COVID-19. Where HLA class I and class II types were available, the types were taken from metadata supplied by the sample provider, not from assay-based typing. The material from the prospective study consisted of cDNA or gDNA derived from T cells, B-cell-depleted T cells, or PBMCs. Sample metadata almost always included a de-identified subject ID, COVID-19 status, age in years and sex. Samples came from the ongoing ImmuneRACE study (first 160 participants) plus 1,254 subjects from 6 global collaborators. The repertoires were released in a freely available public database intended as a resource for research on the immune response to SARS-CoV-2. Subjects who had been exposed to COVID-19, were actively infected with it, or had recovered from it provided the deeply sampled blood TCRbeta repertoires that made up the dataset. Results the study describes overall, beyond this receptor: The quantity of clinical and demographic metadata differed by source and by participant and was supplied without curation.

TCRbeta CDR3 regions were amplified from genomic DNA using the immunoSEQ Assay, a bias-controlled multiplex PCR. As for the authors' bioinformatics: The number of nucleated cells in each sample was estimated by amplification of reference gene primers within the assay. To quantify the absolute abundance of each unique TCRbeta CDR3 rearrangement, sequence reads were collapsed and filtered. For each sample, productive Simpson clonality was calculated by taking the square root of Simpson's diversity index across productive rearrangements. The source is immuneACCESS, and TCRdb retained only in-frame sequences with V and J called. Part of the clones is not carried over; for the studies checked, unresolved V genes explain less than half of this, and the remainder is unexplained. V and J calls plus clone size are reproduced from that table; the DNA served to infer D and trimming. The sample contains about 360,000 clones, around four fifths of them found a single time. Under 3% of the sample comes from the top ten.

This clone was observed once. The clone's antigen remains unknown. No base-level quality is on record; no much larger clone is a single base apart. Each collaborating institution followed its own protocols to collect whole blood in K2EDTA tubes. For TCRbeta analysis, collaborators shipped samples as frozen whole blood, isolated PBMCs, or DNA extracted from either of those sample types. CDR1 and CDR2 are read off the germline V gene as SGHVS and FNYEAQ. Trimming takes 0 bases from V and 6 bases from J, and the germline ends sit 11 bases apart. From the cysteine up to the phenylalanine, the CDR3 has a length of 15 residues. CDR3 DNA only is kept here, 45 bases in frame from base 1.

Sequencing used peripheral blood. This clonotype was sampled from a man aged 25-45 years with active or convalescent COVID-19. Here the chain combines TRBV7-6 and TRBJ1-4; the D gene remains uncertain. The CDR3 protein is CASSLAAAGDEKLFF. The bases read TGTGCCAGCAGCTTAGCGGCCGCAGGCGATGAAAAACTGTTTTTT.